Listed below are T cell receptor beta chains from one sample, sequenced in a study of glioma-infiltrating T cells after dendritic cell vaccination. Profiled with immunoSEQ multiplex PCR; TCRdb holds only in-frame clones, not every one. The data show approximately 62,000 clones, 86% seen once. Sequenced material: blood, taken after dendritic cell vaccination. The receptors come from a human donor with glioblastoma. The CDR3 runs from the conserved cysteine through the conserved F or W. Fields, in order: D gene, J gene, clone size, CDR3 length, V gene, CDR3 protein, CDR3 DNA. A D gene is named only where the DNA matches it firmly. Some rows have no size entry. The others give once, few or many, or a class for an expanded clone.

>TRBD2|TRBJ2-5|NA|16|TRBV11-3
CASSLGSGRAVETQYF
TGTGCCAGCAGCTTAGGTAGCGGGAGGGCCGTGGAGACCCAGTACTTC
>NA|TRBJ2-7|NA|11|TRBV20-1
CSARLTYEQYF
TGCAGTGCTAGACTAACCTACGAGCAGTACTTC
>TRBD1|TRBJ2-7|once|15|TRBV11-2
CASSGGQKTSYEQYF
TGTGCCAGCAGCGGGGGACAGAAAACATCCTACGAGCAGTACTTC
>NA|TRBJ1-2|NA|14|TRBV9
CASSVGLSSPGYTF
TGTGCCAGCAGCGTAGGACTTTCCTCGCCGGGCTACACCTTC
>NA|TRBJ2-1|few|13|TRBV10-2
CASSGQIYNEQFF
TGCGCCAGCAGTGGACAGATTTACAATGAGCAGTTCTTC
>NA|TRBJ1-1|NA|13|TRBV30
CAWSVGVNTEAFF
TGTGCCTGGAGTGTAGGAGTGAACACTGAAGCTTTCTTT
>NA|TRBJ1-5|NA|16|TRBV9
CASSLGASDSNQPQHF
TGTGCCAGCAGCCTAGGGGCATCAGATAGCAATCAGCCCCAGCATTTT
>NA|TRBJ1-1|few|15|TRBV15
CATSRDGQENTEAFF
TGTGCCACCAGCAGAGATGGGCAGGAGAACACTGAAGCTTTCTTT
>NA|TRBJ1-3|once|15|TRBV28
CASSGPFVSGNTIYF
TGTGCCAGCAGTGGCCCGTTTGTCTCTGGAAACACCATATATTTT
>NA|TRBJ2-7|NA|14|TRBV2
CASRDRWSLYEQYF
TGTGCCAGCAGAGACAGGTGGTCCCTCTACGAGCAGTACTTC
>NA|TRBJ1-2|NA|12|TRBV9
CASSELKEGYTF
TGTGCCAGCAGCGAATTAAAGGAGGGCTACACCTTC
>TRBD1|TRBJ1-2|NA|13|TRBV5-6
CASSRGTEYGYTF
TGTGCCAGCAGCCGTGGGACAGAATATGGCTACACCTTC
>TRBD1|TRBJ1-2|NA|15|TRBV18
CASSKGQGIGYGYTF
TGTGCCAGCTCAAAGGGACAGGGGATCGGCTATGGCTACACCTTC
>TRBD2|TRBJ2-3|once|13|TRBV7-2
CASSQRRGDTQYF
TGTGCCAGCAGCCAACGGCGGGGGGATACGCAGTATTTT